Listed here are 4 T cell receptor beta chains from one sample, sequenced in a study of OX40 agonist ivuxolimab in advanced cancers. The assay was immunoSEQ multiplex PCR, and TCRdb's table has in-frame clones only and misses some. This table has roughly 48,000 clones, around 80% appearing once. Sequenced here: CD4+ or CD8+ T cells sorted from blood, sampled in a trial of the OX40 agonist ivuxolimab. Every receptor here comes from an adult with an advanced solid tumor such as melanoma, head and neck, liver or kidney cancer.

The rearrangement uses TRBV19 and TRBJ2-5; D is perhaps TRBD1 or TRBD2 (5 bases each). CDR1 LNHDA and CDR2 SQIVND come from the germline V gene (reference sequence). This CDR3 contains 15 residues. Trimming took 6 bases from V and 3 from J, leaving 17 bases between them. CDR3 sequence reads: CASSPGPATKETQYF. CDR3 sequence (DNA): TGTGCCAGTAGCCCGGGGCCCGCTACGAAAGAGACCCAGTACTTC. Looking up the rest from reference TRBV19 and TRBJ2-5 gives the full variable domain: DGGITQSPKYLFRKEGQNVTLSCEQNLNHDAMYWYRQDPGQGLRLIYYSQIVNDFQKGDIAEGYSVSREKKESFPLTVTSAQKNPTAFYLCASSPGPATKETQYFGPGTRLLVL.

This chain joins TRBV7-2 and TRBJ1-5; D gene uncertain. CDR1 SGHTA and CDR2 FQGNSA come from the germline V gene. This CDR3 comprises 14 residues. V was shortened by 1 base and J by 4 bases, with 8 bases between the two germline ends. The CDR3 sequence is CASSLDRWNQPQHF. For the CDR3, the DNA is TGTGCCAGCAGCTTAGATAGGTGGAATCAGCCCCAGCATTTT.

This clone has more than one count but fewer than ten. The chain joins TRBV7-8 to TRBJ1-1; a weak D match, TRBD1 (6 bases). V was cut by 0 bases and J by 2 bases, with 19 bases left in between. The CDR3 length is 18 residues. Germline V CDR1 and CDR2: SGHVS, FQNEAQ. CDR3 nucleotides: TGTGCCAGCAGCTTAGCGTCGAGGGGCCCAGGGGATAACACTGAAGCTTTCTTT. Encoded protein: CASSLASRGPGDNTEAFF.

Only one count was recorded for this clone. The CDR3 DNA is TGTGCCAGCAGTTCAGGGGGGCAGGGATGGAACTATGGCTACACCTTC. Its protein is CASSSGGQGWNYGYTF. The genes are TRBV7-2 and TRBJ1-2; 7 bases are a match to TRBD1. The CDR3 has 16 residues. Germline lookup yields CDR1 SGHTA and CDR2 FQGNSA. V was clipped by 6 bases and J by 2 bases; unmatched bases: 12.